The 21 T cell receptor beta chains given below trace back to one sample, sequenced in a study of cytomegalovirus exposure and HLA in healthy donors. Data came from immunoSEQ multiplex PCR; TCRdb stores just in-frame clones and leaves some out. The table records over 200,000 clones, around four fifths of them present only once. Input material: PBMCs. Receptor source: a woman aged 25 to 45 in good health and CMV-seropositive.

This clone showed up just once. The rearrangement joins TRBV5-1 to TRBJ2-6; no clear D. Germline V gives CDR1 SGHRS, CDR2 YFSETQ. This CDR3 is built from 16 residues. The ends were cut back, 4 bases at V and 0 bases at J, with 11 bases in the middle. The CDR3 DNA reads as TGCGCCAGCAGCCCAGACCCCCTCTCTGGGGCCAACGTCCTGACTTTC. Protein product: CASSPDPLSGANVLTF.

The CDR3 DNA reads TGTGCCAGCAGCGTGAGCGGGACCGGGACAGGGGGCCACTATGGCTACACCTTC. This translates into CASSVSGTGTGGHYGYTF. V and J are TRBV9 and TRBJ1-2; TRBD1 agrees at 12 bases. The CDR3 covers 18 residues. Trimming took 2 bases from V and 3 from J; bases not matched to a gene: 11. The germline V gene encodes CDR1 SGDLS and CDR2 YYNGEE.

CDR3 loop: CASSQATGTGGDYGYTF. The CDR3 region has the DNA TGCGCCAGCAGCCAAGCTACAGGGACAGGGGGCGACTATGGCTACACCTTC. The V gene is TRBV4-3, the J gene TRBJ1-2; 12 bases fit TRBD1. CDR1 is LGHNA and CDR2 is YSLEER in the germline V gene. The J segment lost 3 bases and the V segment lost 1 base, leaving 6 bases of the junction unmatched. This CDR3 comprises 17 residues.

V and J are TRBV9 and TRBJ2-7; 8 nucleotides line up with TRBD2. The germline gives CDR1 SGDLS, CDR2 YYNGEE. V lost 0 bases, J lost 3 bases, and 8 bases stayed unmatched. The CDR3 totals 16 residues. The CDR3: CASSVEGAGVGYEQYF. In nucleotides, the CDR3 is TGTGCCAGCAGCGTAGAGGGAGCGGGGGTGGGCTACGAGCAGTACTTC.

This clone was observed a single time. The chain carries TRBV9 and TRBJ2-1, with TRBD2 matching over 7 bases. Germline loops: CDR1 SGDLS, CDR2 YYNGEE. V shed 3 bases and J 3 bases; nucleotides not matched to a gene: 6. The CDR3 has 15 residues. For the CDR3, the DNA is TGTGCCAGCAGCGACGCGGGAGCGCGCTACAATGAGCAGTTCTTC. It specifies CASSDAGARYNEQFF.

The V call is TRBV6-6, the J call TRBJ1-2, with TRBD1 identical over 7 bases. V shed 8 bases and J 3 bases; nucleotides not matched to a gene: 15. Germline assignment: CDR1 MNHNY and CDR2 SVGAGI (reference sequence). This CDR3 has 16 amino acids. The CDR3 coding sequence is TGTGCCAGCCTACACAATATCCAGGGGGACGACTATGGCTACACCTTC. This sequence encodes CASLHNIQGDDYGYTF.

V is TRBV6-5 and J is TRBJ1-5; D call uncertain. Germline V lookup: CDR1 MNHEY, CDR2 SVGAGI. The germline V and J ends were trimmed by 7 bases and 7 bases, with 14 bases remaining between them. The CDR3 consists of 13 residues. Here the CDR3 reads CASKRTSGQPQHF. As DNA, the CDR3 is TGTGCCAGCAAAAGGACGAGTGGACAGCCCCAGCATTTT.

The chain joins TRBV28 to TRBJ2-5; no clear D gene. Germline V lookup: CDR1 MDHEN, CDR2 SYDVKM. V was clipped by 7 bases and J by 2 bases, with 8 bases between them. CDR3 length: 12 residues. Here the CDR3 reads CASTQRQETQYF. The CDR3 nucleotides are TGTGCCAGCACGCAGAGGCAAGAGACCCAGTACTTC. The variable domain in full, completed from reference TRBV28 and TRBJ2-5, reads DVKVTQSSRYLVKRTGEKVFLECVQDMDHENMFWYRQDPGLGLRLIYFSYDVKMKEKGDIPEGYSVSREKKERFSLILESASTNQTSMYLCASTQRQETQYFGPGTRLLVL.

This chain links TRBV15 with TRBJ1-2, with 7 nucleotides matching TRBD1. Germline CDR1 is LNHNV and CDR2 is YYDKDF (reference sequence). With V trimmed by 3 bases and J by 4 bases, 8 bases remained unmatched. The CDR3 loop spans 15 amino acids. Here the CDR3 reads CATSSDRATFYGYTF. The CDR3 DNA sequence: TGTGCCACCAGCAGTGACAGGGCAACGTTCTATGGCTACACCTTC.

This clone was seen only once. The chain couples TRBV2 to TRBJ2-5; D is unclear. V was cut by 4 bases and J by 1 base, with 7 bases left in between. The CDR3 is made up of 13 amino acids. Germline V CDR1 and CDR2: SNHLY, FYNNEI. CDR3 sequence reads: CASSGNRQETQYF. In nucleotides, the CDR3 is TGTGCCAGCAGTGGGAACCGCCAAGAGACCCAGTACTTC.

The rearrangement uses TRBV2 and TRBJ1-5; a weak D match, TRBD1 (6 bases). The V end lost 7 bases, the J end lost 3 bases, and 10 bases lay between the germline ends. The CDR3 is 13 amino acids. Germline assignment: CDR1 SNHLY and CDR2 FYNNEI. The CDR3 DNA sequence: TGTGCCAGCAAAGGACAGACCAATCAGCCCCAGCATTTT. It is translated as CASKGQTNQPQHF.

V and J are TRBV12-5 and TRBJ2-7, with D maybe TRBD2 (5 bases). V was pared by 2 bases and J by 3 bases, with 14 bases between. There are 15 residues in the CDR3. Germline V gene lookup returns CDR1 LGHNT and CDR2 FRNRAP. For the CDR3, the DNA is TGTGCTAGTGGTTTGCCCCGTGGGAGCAACTACGAGCAGTACTTC. The encoded protein is CASGLPRGSNYEQYF.

This clone was counted at least ten times. Other DNA sequences in the sample encode the same CDR3. J is TRBJ2-2 and V is TRBV6-4; D is unresolved. V was trimmed by 0 bases and J by 4 bases, leaving 3 bases between them. The germline V gene has CDR1 MRHNA and CDR2 SNTAGT. This CDR3 has 13 residues. Written as DNA, the CDR3 is TGTGCCAGCAGTGACTCGGCCACCGGGGAGCTGTTTTTT. Translating it yields CASSDSATGELFF.

The CDR3 region has the DNA TGCAGCGTTTTCAGGGGTTACAACACTGAAGCTTTCTTT. This translates into CSVFRGYNTEAFF. The V call is TRBV29-1, the J call TRBJ1-1, with D perhaps matching TRBD1 (6 bases). Germline V CDR1 and CDR2: SQVTM, ANQGSEA. Trimming pared 5 bases from V and 2 bases from J, leaving 12 bases between. The CDR3 sequence is 13 residues long.

This clone turned up a few times. In DNA form, the CDR3 reads TGTGCCAGCAGCCCCACAGGGTCAGCAGCAACTAATGAAAAACTGTTTTTT. This gives the protein CASSPTGSAATNEKLFF. The gene calls are TRBV9 and TRBJ1-4, with D perhaps TRBD1 (6 bases). The CDR3 has 17 residues. V was cut by 4 bases and J by 0 bases, with 16 bases left in between. CDR1 and CDR2 (germline): SGDLS, YYNGEE. Full variable domain (missing parts from reference TRBV9 and TRBJ1-4): DSGVTQTPKHLITATGQRVTLRCSPRSGDLSVYWYQQSLDQGLQFLIQYYNGEERAKGNILERFSAQQFPDLHSELNLSSLELGDSALYFCASSPTGSAATNEKLFFGSGTQLSVL.

The gene calls are TRBV25-1 and TRBJ1-4; TRBD1 matches at 9 bases. CDR1 and CDR2 from the germline V gene are MGHDK and SYGVNS. This CDR3 region has 15 residues. Unmatched junction bases numbered 3, after V lost 2 bases and J lost 5 bases. The DNA for the CDR3 is TGTGCCAGCAGTGAAGGAGGGACAGGGAATGAAAAACTGTTTTTT. This sequence encodes CASSEGGTGNEKLFF.

This clone appeared many times. The chain has TRBV7-8 and TRBJ1-3; TRBD1 matches at 8 bases. This CDR3 comprises 16 residues. V gave up 8 bases and J gave up 0 bases; unmatched junction bases: 9. The germline gives CDR1 SGHVS, CDR2 FQNEAQ. The CDR3 spells CASGETGVDSGNTIYF. The CDR3 DNA reads TGTGCCAGCGGGGAGACAGGGGTCGACTCTGGAAACACCATATATTTT.

The V and J genes are TRBV27 and TRBJ1-2; possible D gene TRBD1, 5 bases. V was cut by 5 bases and J by 8 bases, with 18 bases left in between. The germline V gene encodes CDR1 MNHEY and CDR2 SMNVEV (reference sequence). This CDR3 spans 14 amino acids. The CDR3 bases are TGTGCCAGCAGTCGTTCGCCGGGACGGTTGGGCTACACCTTC. Residues: CASSRSPGRLGYTF.

The genes are TRBV5-1 and TRBJ1-1; no clear D. CDR1 is SGHRS, CDR2 YFSETQ, per germline. The CDR3 has 17 amino acids. V was clipped by 1 base and J by 4 bases, with 20 bases between them. CDR3 region: CASSLRLGSGSGTEAFF. Written as DNA, the CDR3 is TGCGCCAGCAGCTTGAGGCTGGGCTCGGGGAGTGGCACTGAAGCTTTCTTT.

This chain links TRBV11-3 with TRBJ1-1; no firm D call. V gave up 2 bases and J gave up 8 bases, with 9 bases separating them. The germline V gene encodes CDR1 SGHNT and CDR2 YENEEA. This CDR3 is 12 amino acids long. The CDR3 nucleotides are TGTGCCAGCAGCTTACGACGCCGAGAAGCTTTCTTT. This gives the protein CASSLRRREAFF.

The chain uses TRBV2 and TRBJ1-2, with 9 nucleotides matching TRBD1. V shed 7 bases, J shed 3 bases, and the junction held 9 bases outside the gene matches. Germline loops: CDR1 SNHLY, CDR2 FYNNEI. CDR3 length: 15 residues. The CDR3 DNA sequence: TGTGCCAGCAATTTCAAGGGACAGGGCGACTATGGCTACACCTTC. Protein: CASNFKGQGDYGYTF.